This is a list of T cell receptor beta chains from one sample in a study of naive and memory T cell subsets. TCRdb redid the calling of the 5' RACE reads with MiXCR, one entry per CDR3 protein. The sample consists of approximately 24,000 distinct CDR3 sequences, roughly 25% of them appearing once. Receptors originate from a female donor in good health. Each CDR3 is given with its conserved first and last residue. D genes are given only for firm matches. Only some rows state a clone size, as once, few, many or a class for expanded clones.

d_gene,v_gene,j_gene,abundance,CDR3aa,CDR3nt
.,TRBV12-3/TRBV12-4,TRBJ2-2,many,CASSPWAGATGELFF,TGTGCCAGCAGCCCCTGGGCAGGGGCCACCGGGGAGCTGTTTTTT
.,TRBV7-9,TRBJ2-5,many,CASSARDVETQYF,TGTGCCAGCAGCGCCCGGGACGTAGAGACCCAGTACTTC
.,TRBV4-3,TRBJ1-6,medium-sized,CASSHGQRGSYNSPLHF,TGCGCCAGCAGCCATGGACAGAGGGGCTCCTATAATTCACCCCTCCACTTT
.,TRBV6-6,TRBJ2-7,.,CASSRGTYEQYF,TGTGCCAGCTCTAGAGGCACCTACGAGCAGTACTTC
.,TRBV25-1,TRBJ1-5,once,CASSPANPGASNQPQHF,TGTGCCAGCAGCCCAGCTAATCCGGGGGCTAGCAATCAGCCCCAGCATTTT
TRBD2,TRBV29-1,TRBJ2-1,.,CSVVGLAGGMEFF,TGCAGCGTTGTAGGACTAGCGGGGGGTATGGAGTTCTTC
.,TRBV20-1,TRBJ2-1,few,CSARDEVRQANNEQFF,TGCAGTGCTAGAGATGAGGTGCGTCAGGCAAACAATGAGCAGTTCTTC
.,TRBV29-1,TRBJ2-1,.,CSVGGTARTYDNEQFF,TGCAGCGTCGGGGGGACAGCTCGAACCTATGACAATGAGCAGTTCTTC
.,TRBV6-5,TRBJ2-7,few,CASSYGSGTYEQYF,TGTGCCAGCAGTTACGGGTCGGGGACCTACGAGCAGTACTTC
.,TRBV29-1,TRBJ2-1,many,CSVGIEGRTYNEQFF,TGCAGCGTAGGTATCGAAGGTAGGACCTACAATGAGCAGTTCTTC
TRBD2,TRBV12-3/TRBV12-4,TRBJ2-5,many,CASSFGLAGLQETQYF,TGTGCCAGCAGTTTCGGACTAGCGGGGCTTCAAGAGACCCAGTACTTC
TRBD2,TRBV6-6,TRBJ2-1,.,CASSPGTSGGNEQFF,TGTGCCAGCAGCCCCGGGACTAGCGGGGGGAATGAGCAGTTCTTC
.,TRBV7-9,TRBJ1-4,.,CASSRTHGRGEKLFF,TGTGCCAGCAGCCGGACCCATGGAAGGGGTGAAAAACTGTTTTTT
.,TRBV20-1,TRBJ2-7,many,CSARLANWEQYF,TGCAGTGCTAGACTGGCAAATTGGGAGCAGTACTTC
TRBD2,TRBV20-1,TRBJ2-3,.,CSAGLAGADTQYF,TGCAGTGCCGGACTAGCGGGAGCAGATACGCAGTATTTT
TRBD1,TRBV20-1,TRBJ1-1,.,CSASRAGGWAFF,TGCAGTGCTAGTAGGGCAGGGGGATGGGCTTTCTTT
.,TRBV5-5,TRBJ1-1,few,CASSLVVRGQAFF,TGTGCCAGCAGCTTGGTGGTGAGGGGACAAGCTTTCTTT
.,TRBV29-1,TRBJ2-3,.,CSVEGQAYTDTQYF,TGCAGCGTTGAAGGACAGGCGTACACAGATACGCAGTATTTT
.,TRBV4-3,TRBJ2-7,once,CASSQGGQHEQYF,TGCGCCAGCAGCCAAGGTGGTCAGCACGAGCAGTACTTC
.,TRBV20-1,TRBJ2-2,few,CSARGPGPGDGELFF,TGCAGTGCTAGAGGCCCGGGCCCTGGGGACGGGGAGCTGTTTTTT
.,TRBV6-2/TRBV6-3,TRBJ1-1,many,CASSQGLWEAFF,TGTGCCAGCAGTCAGGGTTTATGGGAAGCTTTCTTT
TRBD2,TRBV6-4,TRBJ2-3,.,CASSVSGGTDTQYF,TGTGCCAGCAGTGTTAGCGGGGGAACAGATACGCAGTATTTT
TRBD1,TRBV11-1,TRBJ2-1,many,CASSLLLGQGENEQFF,TGTGCCAGCAGCTTGCTATTGGGACAGGGAGAAAATGAGCAGTTCTTC
.,TRBV29-1,TRBJ2-1,few,CSVVSRGSYNEQFF,TGCAGCGTTGTAAGCAGGGGAAGTTACAATGAGCAGTTCTTC
TRBD1,TRBV12-5,TRBJ1-1,many,CAGGTGVMNTEAFF,TGTGCTGGAGGGACAGGGGTCATGAACACTGAAGCTTTCTTT
TRBD2,TRBV6-1,TRBJ2-3,.,CASSVLAGSTDTQYF,TGTGCCAGCAGTGTACTAGCGGGAAGCACAGATACGCAGTATTTT
.,TRBV27,TRBJ1-5,medium-sized,CASSFLAADYNQPQHF,TGTGCCAGCAGTTTTCTTGCGGCGGACTACAATCAGCCCCAGCATTTT
.,TRBV20-1,TRBJ1-1,many,CSARGRKAGNSEAFF,TGCAGTGCTAGAGGGAGGAAGGCGGGGAACTCTGAAGCTTTCTTT
.,TRBV5-1,TRBJ2-7,.,CASSLAPSNYEQYF,TGCGCCAGCAGCTTGGCCCCGTCAAACTACGAGCAGTACTTC
TRBD1,TRBV6-2/TRBV6-3,TRBJ1-5,many,CASSLQGDGNQPQHF,TGTGCCAGCAGTCTCCAGGGGGATGGCAATCAGCCCCAGCATTTT
.,TRBV29-1,TRBJ1-1,.,CSVEGGVWGTEAFF,TGCAGCGTTGAGGGGGGGGTCTGGGGCACTGAAGCTTTCTTT
.,TRBV20-1,TRBJ1-4,.,CSASETATNEKLFF,TGCAGTGCTAGCGAGACTGCAACTAATGAAAAACTGTTTTTT
.,TRBV12-3/TRBV12-4,TRBJ1-4,.,CASSLVGTTTNEKLFF,TGTGCCAGCAGTTTAGTCGGGACCACCACTAATGAAAAACTGTTTTTT
TRBD2,TRBV7-2,TRBJ2-4,.,CASSSYPSGNIQYF,TGTGCCAGCAGCTCCTACCCTAGCGGAAACATTCAGTACTTC
.,TRBV29-1,TRBJ2-7,.,CSVRPGGSYEQYF,TGCAGCGTCCGACCCGGTGGGTCCTACGAGCAGTACTTC
.,TRBV29-1,TRBJ2-3,few,CSVRSLGTAGTQYF,TGCAGCGTTCGATCTCTGGGGACAGCGGGTACGCAGTATTTT
TRBD1,TRBV10-3,TRBJ2-7,.,CAISIDRVSEQYF,TGTGCCATCAGTATAGACAGGGTCAGCGAGCAGTACTTC
.,TRBV29-1,TRBJ2-3,.,CSVRLSSKAQYF,TGCAGCGTTCGGTTGTCTAGCAAAGCGCAGTATTTT
TRBD2,TRBV6-2/TRBV6-3,TRBJ2-7,medium-sized,CASRPGTSEQYF,TGTGCCAGCAGACCCGGGACTAGCGAGCAGTACTTC
.,TRBV29-1,TRBJ1-2,many,CSVEVLGGYTF,TGCAGCGTTGAAGTACTGGGGGGCTACACCTTC
.,TRBV4-3,TRBJ2-1,few,CASSLVGYNEQFF,TGCGCCAGCAGCCTGGTGGGCTACAATGAGCAGTTCTTC
.,TRBV9,TRBJ1-2,.,CASSANPTANYGYTF,TGTGCCAGCAGCGCCAACCCGACAGCTAACTATGGCTACACCTTC
.,TRBV29-1,TRBJ2-4,.,CSVVRTGGKNIQYF,TGCAGCGTTGTCAGGACCGGTGGAAAAAACATTCAGTACTTC
TRBD2,TRBV5-5,TRBJ2-3,few,CASGGAGTDTQYF,TGTGCCAGCGGGGGAGCGGGGACAGATACGCAGTATTTT
TRBD2,TRBV20-1,TRBJ2-2,many,CSARRGAGELFF,TGCAGTGCTAGACGGGGGGCCGGGGAGCTGTTTTTT
.,TRBV29-1,TRBJ2-1,many,CSEAKGGGGRGEQFF,TGCAGCGAGGCTAAAGGAGGGGGAGGAAGGGGTGAGCAGTTCTTC